This TCR beta chain was sequenced in a study of response to subunit inactivated influenza vaccine. The germline V gene has CDR1 SQVTM and CDR2 ANQGSEA. V was pared by 3 bases and J by 2 bases, with 9 bases of the junction left unmatched. CDR3 length: 16 residues. TCRdb re-called the RT-PCR reads through MiXCR, storing one row per CDR3 protein. The top ten hold around 28% of the sample, which has 150,000 to 200,000 distinct CDR3 sequences, about 12% seen once. These data were also reused for a study on T cells expressing NK-cell markers. Turning to that study: 5'RACE template switching with UMIs generated TCR beta cDNA. About 6 donors had dominant NKG2C+ clonotypes that comprised roughly 1.0-8% of their CD8+ T cells.

The V gene is TRBV29-1, the J gene TRBJ2-1, with 8 bases matching TRBD2. The sequenced sample was CD8+ T cells sorted from PBMCs, obtained 11 to 12 days after vaccination. This TCR was sampled from a man over 45 who received an inactivated influenza vaccine. CDR3 protein: CSVDEGIGGAYNEQFF. The CDR3, as DNA: TGCAGCGTTGATGAAGGGATCGGGGGGGCCTACAATGAGCAGTTCTTC.